The clone carrying this T cell receptor beta chain was detected many times. The target antigen is unknown. 5'RACE template switching added a universal primer site and UMIs to TCR cDNA. TCRdb ran MiXCR on the 5' RACE reads and lists one entry per CDR3 protein. The table shows under 400,000 distinct CDR3 sequences, with around 12% occurring only once. These data originate in a study of T cells after yellow fever vaccination. Overall study findings and caveats: Post-booster repertoires again held most primary-vaccination clones (just under 97% CD4, approximately 90% CD8). Overall, a small share of clonotypes was seen in both CD4 and CD8 compartments. By day 5 rather than day 15, the secondary response had peaked, though it was weaker.

The sample here was CD4+ T cells sorted from PBMCs, taken 15 days after the yellow fever booster vaccination. The TCR originated in a young man who received the YFV17D yellow fever vaccine.

CDR3 loop: CASSSGWSSSPLHF. CDR3 DNA: TGTGCCAGCAGCTCAGGGTGGAGTTCGTCACCCCTCCACTTT. The chain is built from TRBV5-6 and TRBJ1-6; tentative D call: TRBD1 (5 bases). This CDR3 contains 14 residues. Germline CDR1 and CDR2: SGHDT and YYEEEE. V was pared by 3 bases and J by 10 bases, with 14 bases between.